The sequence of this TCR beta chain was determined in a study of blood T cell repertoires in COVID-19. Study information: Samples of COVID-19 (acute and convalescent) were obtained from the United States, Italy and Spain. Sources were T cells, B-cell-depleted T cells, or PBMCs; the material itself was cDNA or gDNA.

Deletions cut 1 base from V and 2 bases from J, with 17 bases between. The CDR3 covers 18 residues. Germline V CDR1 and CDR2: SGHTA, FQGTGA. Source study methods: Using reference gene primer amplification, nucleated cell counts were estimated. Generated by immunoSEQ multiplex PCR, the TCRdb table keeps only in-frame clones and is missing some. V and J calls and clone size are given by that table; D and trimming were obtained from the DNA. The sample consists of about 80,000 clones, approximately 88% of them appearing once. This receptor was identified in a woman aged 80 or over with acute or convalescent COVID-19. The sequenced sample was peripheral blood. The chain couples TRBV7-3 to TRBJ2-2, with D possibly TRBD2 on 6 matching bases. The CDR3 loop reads CASSLNYPGVANTGELFF. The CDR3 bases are TGTGCCAGCAGCTTAAATTACCCGGGGGTAGCCAACACCGGGGAGCTGTTTTTT.